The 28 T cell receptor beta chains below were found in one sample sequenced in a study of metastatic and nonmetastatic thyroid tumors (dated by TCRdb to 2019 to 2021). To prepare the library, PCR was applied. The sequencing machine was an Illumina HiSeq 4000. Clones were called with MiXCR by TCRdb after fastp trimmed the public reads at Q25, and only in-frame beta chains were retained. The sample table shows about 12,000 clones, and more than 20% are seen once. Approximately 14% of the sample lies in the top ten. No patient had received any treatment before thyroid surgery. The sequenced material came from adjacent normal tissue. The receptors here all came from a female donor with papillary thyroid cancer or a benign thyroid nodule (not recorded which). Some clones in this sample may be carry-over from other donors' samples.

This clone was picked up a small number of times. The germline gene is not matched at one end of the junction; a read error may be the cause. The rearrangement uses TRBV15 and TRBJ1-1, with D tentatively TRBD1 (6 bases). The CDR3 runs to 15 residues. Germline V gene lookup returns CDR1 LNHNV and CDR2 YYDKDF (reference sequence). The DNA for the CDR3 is TGTGCCACCAGCAGCAATTACAGGGACGTGACTGAATCTTTCTTT. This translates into CATSSNYRDVTESFF.

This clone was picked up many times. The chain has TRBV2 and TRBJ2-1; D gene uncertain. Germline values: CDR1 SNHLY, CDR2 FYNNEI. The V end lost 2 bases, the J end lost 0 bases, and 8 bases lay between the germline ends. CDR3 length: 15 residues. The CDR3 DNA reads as TGTGCCAGCAGTGAAAAGCGACTCTCCTACAATGAGCAGTTCTTC. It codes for CASSEKRLSYNEQFF.

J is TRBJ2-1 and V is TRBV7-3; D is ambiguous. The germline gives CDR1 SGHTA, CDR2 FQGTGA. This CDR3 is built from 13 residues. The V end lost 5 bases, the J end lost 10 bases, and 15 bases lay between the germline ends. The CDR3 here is CASSKGILEEQFF. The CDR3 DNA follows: TGTGCCAGCAGCAAGGGTATTTTGGAGGAGCAGTTCTTC.

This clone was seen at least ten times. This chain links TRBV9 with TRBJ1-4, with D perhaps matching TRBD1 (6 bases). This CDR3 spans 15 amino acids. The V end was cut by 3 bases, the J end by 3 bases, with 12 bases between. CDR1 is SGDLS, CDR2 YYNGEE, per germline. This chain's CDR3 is CASSEQGLANEKLFF. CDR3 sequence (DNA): TGTGCCAGCAGCGAGCAGGGGCTTGCTAATGAAAAACTGTTTTTT.

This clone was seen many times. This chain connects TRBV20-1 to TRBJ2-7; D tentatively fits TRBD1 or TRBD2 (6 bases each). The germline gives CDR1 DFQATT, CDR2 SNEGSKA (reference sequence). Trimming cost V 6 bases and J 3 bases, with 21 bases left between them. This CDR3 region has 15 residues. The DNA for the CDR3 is TGCAGTGCGGCCGGGGGCGGAGGAACTTTCTACGAGCAGTACTTC. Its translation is CSAAGGGGTFYEQYF.

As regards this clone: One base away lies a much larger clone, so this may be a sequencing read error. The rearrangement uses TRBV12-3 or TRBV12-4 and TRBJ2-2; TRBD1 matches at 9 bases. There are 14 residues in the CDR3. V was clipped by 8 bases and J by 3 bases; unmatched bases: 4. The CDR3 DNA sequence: TGTGCCAGCGGACAGGGGTGGGACACCGGGGAGCTGTTTTTT. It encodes CASGQGWDTGELFF.

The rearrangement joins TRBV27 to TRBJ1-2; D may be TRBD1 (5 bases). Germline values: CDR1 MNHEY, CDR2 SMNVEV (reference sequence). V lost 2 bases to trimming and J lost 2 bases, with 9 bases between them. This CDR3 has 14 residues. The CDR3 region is CASSLKGSNYGYTF. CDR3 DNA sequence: TGTGCCAGCAGTTTAAAGGGGTCCAACTATGGCTACACCTTC.

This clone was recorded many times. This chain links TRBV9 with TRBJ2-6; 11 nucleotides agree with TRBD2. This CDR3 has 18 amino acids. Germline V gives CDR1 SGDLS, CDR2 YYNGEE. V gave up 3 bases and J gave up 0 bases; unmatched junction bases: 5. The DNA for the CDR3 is TGTGCCAGCAGCGCAGGACTAGCGGGTCGCTCTGGGGCCAACGTCCTGACTTTC. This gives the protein CASSAGLAGRSGANVLTF. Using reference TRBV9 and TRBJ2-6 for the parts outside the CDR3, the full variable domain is DSGVTQTPKHLITATGQRVTLRCSPRSGDLSVYWYQQSLDQGLQFLIQYYNGEERAKGNILERFSAQQFPDLHSELNLSSLELGDSALYFCASSAGLAGRSGANVLTFGAGSRLTVL.

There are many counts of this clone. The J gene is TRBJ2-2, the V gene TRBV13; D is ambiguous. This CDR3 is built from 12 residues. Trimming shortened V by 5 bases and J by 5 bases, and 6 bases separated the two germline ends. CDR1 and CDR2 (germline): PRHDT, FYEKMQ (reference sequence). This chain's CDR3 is CASSGITGELFF. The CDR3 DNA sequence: TGTGCCAGCAGCGGTATTACCGGGGAGCTGTTTTTT.

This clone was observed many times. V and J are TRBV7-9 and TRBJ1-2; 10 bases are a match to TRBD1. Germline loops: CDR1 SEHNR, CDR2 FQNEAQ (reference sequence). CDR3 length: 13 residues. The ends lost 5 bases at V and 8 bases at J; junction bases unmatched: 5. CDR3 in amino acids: CASSGGQGDGYTF. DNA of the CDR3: TGTGCCAGCAGCGGAGGACAGGGGGACGGCTACACCTTC. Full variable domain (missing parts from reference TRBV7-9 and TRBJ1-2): DTGVSQNPRHKITKRGQNVTFRCDPISEHNRLYWYRQTLGQGPEFLTYFQNEAQLEKSRLLSDRFSAERPKGSFSTLEIQRTEQGDSAMYLCASSGGQGDGYTFGSGTRLTVV.

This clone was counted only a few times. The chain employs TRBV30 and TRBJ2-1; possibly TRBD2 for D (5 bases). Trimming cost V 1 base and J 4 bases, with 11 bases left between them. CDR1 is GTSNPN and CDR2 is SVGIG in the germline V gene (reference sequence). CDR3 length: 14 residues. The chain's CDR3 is CAWSGEMGYNEQFF. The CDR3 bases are TGTGCCTGGAGTGGGGAGATGGGTTACAATGAGCAGTTCTTC.

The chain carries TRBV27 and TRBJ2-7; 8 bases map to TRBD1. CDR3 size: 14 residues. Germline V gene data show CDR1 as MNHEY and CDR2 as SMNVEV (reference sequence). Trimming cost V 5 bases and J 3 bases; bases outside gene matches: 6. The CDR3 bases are TGTGCCAGCAGTCCACAGACAGGGGTCTACGAGCAGTACTTC. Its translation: CASSPQTGVYEQYF.

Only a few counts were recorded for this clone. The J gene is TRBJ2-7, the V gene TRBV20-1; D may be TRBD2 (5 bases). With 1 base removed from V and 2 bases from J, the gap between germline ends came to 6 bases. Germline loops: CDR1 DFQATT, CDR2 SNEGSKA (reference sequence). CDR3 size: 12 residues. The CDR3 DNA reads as TGCAGTGCTAGAGGGGAGACCTACGAGCAGTACTTC. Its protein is CSARGETYEQYF.

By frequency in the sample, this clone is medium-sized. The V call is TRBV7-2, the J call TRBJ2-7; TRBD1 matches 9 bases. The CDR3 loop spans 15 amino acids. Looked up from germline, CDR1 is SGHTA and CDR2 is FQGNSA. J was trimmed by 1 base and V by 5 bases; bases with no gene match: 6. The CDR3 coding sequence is TGTGCCAGCAGCGATACAGGGGGCCGATCCTACGAGCAGTACTTC. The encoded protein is CASSDTGGRSYEQYF.

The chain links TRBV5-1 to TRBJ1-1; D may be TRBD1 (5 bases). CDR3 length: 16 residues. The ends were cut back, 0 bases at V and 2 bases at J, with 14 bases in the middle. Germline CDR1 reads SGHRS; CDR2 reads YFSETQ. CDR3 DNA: TGCGCCAGCAGCTTGGGTGGGACCACAGGAAACACTGAAGCTTTCTTT. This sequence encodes CASSLGGTTGNTEAFF.

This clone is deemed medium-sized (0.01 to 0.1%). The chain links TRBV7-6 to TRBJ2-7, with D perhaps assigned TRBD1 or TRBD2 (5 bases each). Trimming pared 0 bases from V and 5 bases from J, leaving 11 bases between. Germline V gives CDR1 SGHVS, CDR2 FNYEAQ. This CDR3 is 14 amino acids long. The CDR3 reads CASSLAWGRHEQYF. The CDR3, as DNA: TGTGCCAGCAGCTTAGCCTGGGGGAGACACGAGCAGTACTTC.

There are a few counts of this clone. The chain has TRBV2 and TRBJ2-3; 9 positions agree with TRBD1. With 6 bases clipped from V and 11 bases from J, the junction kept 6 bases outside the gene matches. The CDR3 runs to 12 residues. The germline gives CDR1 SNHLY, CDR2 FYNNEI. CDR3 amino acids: CASSPRDRVQYF. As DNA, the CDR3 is TGTGCCAGCAGCCCCCGGGACAGGGTGCAGTATTTT.

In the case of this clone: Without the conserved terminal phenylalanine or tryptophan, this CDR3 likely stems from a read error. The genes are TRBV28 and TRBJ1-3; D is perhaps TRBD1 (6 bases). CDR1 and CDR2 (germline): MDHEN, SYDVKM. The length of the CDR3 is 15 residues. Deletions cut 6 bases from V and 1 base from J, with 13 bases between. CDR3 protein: CASRRGGGSGNTIYI. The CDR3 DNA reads TGTGCCAGCAGGAGGGGAGGGGGATCTGGAAACACCATATATATT.

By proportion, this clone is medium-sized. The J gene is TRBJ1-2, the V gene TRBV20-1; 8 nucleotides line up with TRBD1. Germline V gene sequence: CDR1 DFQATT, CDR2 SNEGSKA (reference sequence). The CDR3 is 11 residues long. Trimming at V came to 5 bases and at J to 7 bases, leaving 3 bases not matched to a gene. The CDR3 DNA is TGCAGTGCTTCAGGGACAGGTGGCTACACCTTC. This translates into CSASGTGGYTF.

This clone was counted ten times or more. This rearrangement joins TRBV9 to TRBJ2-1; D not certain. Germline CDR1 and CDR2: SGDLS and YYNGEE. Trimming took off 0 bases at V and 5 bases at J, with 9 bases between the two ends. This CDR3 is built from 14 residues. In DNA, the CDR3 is TGTGCCAGCAGCGTAGGGTACAATAACAATGAGCAGTTCTTC. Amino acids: CASSVGYNNNEQFF.

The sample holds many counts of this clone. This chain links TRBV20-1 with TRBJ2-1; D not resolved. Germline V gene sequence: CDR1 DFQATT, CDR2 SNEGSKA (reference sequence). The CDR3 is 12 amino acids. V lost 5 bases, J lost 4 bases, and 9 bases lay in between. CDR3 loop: CSASPSYNEQFF. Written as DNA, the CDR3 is TGCAGTGCTTCTCCCAGTTACAATGAGCAGTTCTTC.

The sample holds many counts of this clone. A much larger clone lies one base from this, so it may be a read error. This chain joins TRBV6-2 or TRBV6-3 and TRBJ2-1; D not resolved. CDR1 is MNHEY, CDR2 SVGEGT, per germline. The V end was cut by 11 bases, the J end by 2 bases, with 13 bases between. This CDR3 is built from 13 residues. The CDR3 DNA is TGTGCCTGCCAGACGGCCCCCTACAATGAGCAGTTCTTC. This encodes CACQTAPYNEQFF.

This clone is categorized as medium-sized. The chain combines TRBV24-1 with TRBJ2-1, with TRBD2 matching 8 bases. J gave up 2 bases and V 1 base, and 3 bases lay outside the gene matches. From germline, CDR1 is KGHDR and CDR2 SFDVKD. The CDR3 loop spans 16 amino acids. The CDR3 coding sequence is TGTGCCACCAGTGATTTTCCGCGGGGGGCCTACAATGAGCAGTTCTTC. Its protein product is CATSDFPRGAYNEQFF.

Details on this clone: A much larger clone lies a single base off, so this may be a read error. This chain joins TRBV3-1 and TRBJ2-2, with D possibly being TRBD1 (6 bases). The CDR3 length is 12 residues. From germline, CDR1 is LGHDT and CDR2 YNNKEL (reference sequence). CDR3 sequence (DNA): TGTGCCAGCAGCCCTAGTTACAGGGAGCTGCTTTTT. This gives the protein CASSPSYRELLF.

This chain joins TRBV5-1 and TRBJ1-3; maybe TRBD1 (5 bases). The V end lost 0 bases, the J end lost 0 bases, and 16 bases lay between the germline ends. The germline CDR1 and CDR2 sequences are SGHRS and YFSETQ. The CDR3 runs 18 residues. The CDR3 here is CASSLDCAWGISGNTIYF. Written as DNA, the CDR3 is TGCGCCAGCAGCTTGGATTGTGCATGGGGGATCTCTGGAAACACCATATATTTT. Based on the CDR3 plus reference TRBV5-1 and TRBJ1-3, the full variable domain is KAGVTQTPRYLIKTRGQQVTLSCSPISGHRSVSWYQQTPGQGLQFLFEYFSETQRNKGNFPGRFSGRQFSNSRSEMNVSTLELGDSALYLCASSLDCAWGISGNTIYFGEGSWLTVV.

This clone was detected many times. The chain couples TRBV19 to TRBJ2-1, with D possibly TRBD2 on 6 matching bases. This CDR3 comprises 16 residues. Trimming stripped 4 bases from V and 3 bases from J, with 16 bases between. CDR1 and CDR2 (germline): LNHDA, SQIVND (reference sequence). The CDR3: CASSTWTIRDYNEQFF. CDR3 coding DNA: TGTGCCAGTAGTACGTGGACTATTCGGGACTACAATGAGCAGTTCTTC.

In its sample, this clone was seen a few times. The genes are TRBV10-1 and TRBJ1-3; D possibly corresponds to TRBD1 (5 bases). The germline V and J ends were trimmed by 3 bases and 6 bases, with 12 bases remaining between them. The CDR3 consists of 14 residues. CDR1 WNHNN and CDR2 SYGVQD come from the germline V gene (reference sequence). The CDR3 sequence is CASSDPGRKNTIYF. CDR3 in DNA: TGCGCCAGCAGTGATCCGGGACGGAAAAACACCATATATTTT.

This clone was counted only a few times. CDR3 sequence (DNA): TGTGCCAGCACCCAGGACAGGGACAATTCACCCCTCCACTTT. Its translation: CASTQDRDNSPLHF. The gene calls are TRBV6-1 and TRBJ1-6; 8 bases align to TRBD1. The CDR3 runs to 14 residues. Unmatched junction bases numbered 6, after V lost 7 bases and J lost 7 bases. The germline CDR1 and CDR2 sequences are MNHNS and SASEGT.